What follows are 15 T cell receptor beta chains derived from one specimen sequenced in a study of blood T cell repertoires in COVID-19. Profiled with immunoSEQ multiplex PCR; TCRdb holds only in-frame clones, not every one. The table has roughly 160,000 clones, over 80% seen once. Sequences were obtained from peripheral blood. These receptors were taken from a woman in her fifties or sixties who had recovered from COVID-19.

CDR3 loop: CASSWESNQPQHF. For the CDR3, the DNA is TGTGCCAGCAGCTGGGAGAGCAATCAGCCCCAGCATTTT. The V call is TRBV7-9, the J call TRBJ1-5, with D uncertain. CDR3 length equals 13 residues. Germline lookup yields CDR1 SEHNR and CDR2 FQNEAQ (reference sequence). V was pared by 4 bases and J by 1 base, with 5 bases between.

CDR3 protein: CASSGRWQTHTDTQYF. CDR3 in DNA: TGTGCCAGCAGCGGTCGGTGGCAGACTCACACAGATACGCAGTATTTT. V gene TRBV7-2 combines with J gene TRBJ2-3; D remains unclear. CDR3 length equals 16 residues. Germline CDR1 reads SGHTA; CDR2 reads FQGNSA. Trimming took 5 bases from V and 2 from J, leaving 17 bases between them.

The chain uses TRBV5-5 and TRBJ1-1; 10 bases agree with TRBD1. CDR1 and CDR2 from the germline V gene are SGHKS and YYEKEE (reference sequence). The CDR3 loop spans 14 amino acids. V shed 4 bases, J shed 5 bases, and the junction held 5 bases outside the gene matches. CDR3 protein: CASSRDRGVTEAFF. The CDR3, as DNA: TGTGCCAGCAGCAGGGACAGGGGCGTTACTGAAGCTTTCTTT.

The chain recombines TRBV19 with TRBJ2-3; TRBD2 aligns across 8 bases. This CDR3 region has 17 residues. Unmatched junction bases numbered 12, after V lost 5 bases and J lost 2 bases. CDR1 is LNHDA, CDR2 SQIVND, per germline (reference sequence). DNA of the CDR3: TGTGCCAGTAGTCCCGGGGGGGGCAGGGGTTTCACAGATACGCAGTATTTT. The encoded protein is CASSPGGGRGFTDTQYF.

In DNA, the CDR3 is TGCGCCAGCAGCTTGGTCACAGGAACTGGAAACACCATATATTTT. Its protein product is CASSLVTGTGNTIYF. The rearrangement joins TRBV5-1 to TRBJ1-3, with TRBD1 as a possible D gene (5 bases). The CDR3 consists of 15 residues. Germline V lookup: CDR1 SGHRS, CDR2 YFSETQ. V lost 0 bases to trimming and J lost 2 bases, with 9 bases between them. Variable domain in full (rest from reference TRBV5-1 and TRBJ1-3): KAGVTQTPRYLIKTRGQQVTLSCSPISGHRSVSWYQQTPGQGLQFLFEYFSETQRNKGNFPGRFSGRQFSNSRSEMNVSTLELGDSALYLCASSLVTGTGNTIYFGEGSWLTVV.

This clone was seen once. The chain combines TRBV2 with TRBJ2-3, with a possible D match to TRBD2 (6 bases). Trimming removed 6 bases at V and 2 bases at J, with 12 bases between. Germline values: CDR1 SNHLY, CDR2 FYNNEI. This CDR3 is 14 amino acids long. In DNA form, the CDR3 reads TGTGCCAGCAGGGTGGGGGGTTTCACAGATACGCAGTATTTT. It yields the protein CASRVGGFTDTQYF.

This clone appeared a few times. This rearrangement joins TRBV7-8 to TRBJ2-6; TRBD1 matches at 8 bases. With V trimmed by 7 bases and J by 1 base, 6 bases remained unmatched. CDR3 length equals 16 residues. The germline V gene encodes CDR1 SGHVS and CDR2 FQNEAQ. CDR3 protein: CASNPGGTSGANVLTF. DNA of the CDR3: TGTGCCAGCAATCCAGGGGGCACGTCTGGGGCCAACGTCCTGACTTTC.

V and J are TRBV11-3 and TRBJ2-1; TRBD2 aligns across 13 bases. Unmatched junction bases numbered 3, after V lost 3 bases and J lost 7 bases. Germline V gene sequence: CDR1 SGHNT, CDR2 YENEEA. The CDR3 has 15 residues. CDR3 sequence: CASSLGLAGLNEQFF. DNA of the CDR3: TGTGCCAGCAGCTTGGGACTAGCGGGGTTAAATGAGCAGTTCTTC.

This clone has only one observation. The chain uses TRBV7-9 and TRBJ2-3, with TRBD2 matching 15 bases. The V gene's germline CDR1 is SEHNR and CDR2 FQNEAQ (reference sequence). This CDR3 has 16 residues. V trimming: 5 bases; J trimming: 5 bases; junction bases outside the gene matches: 5. The CDR3 sequence: CASSPGLAGGRDTQYF. CDR3 in DNA: TGTGCCAGCAGCCCGGGACTAGCGGGGGGCCGAGATACGCAGTATTTT.

The chain links TRBV5-1 to TRBJ2-5; TRBD2 matches 9 bases. The CDR3 runs to 15 residues. Germline V CDR1 and CDR2: SGHRS, YFSETQ. The V gene end was trimmed by 4 bases and the J gene end by 1 base; junction bases not matched to a gene: 5. CDR3 DNA: TGCGCCAGCAGCAACTGGCGGGGGGGCCAAGAGACCCAGTACTTC. Its protein is CASSNWRGGQETQYF.

The V gene is TRBV5-4, the J gene TRBJ1-4; 10 bases line up with TRBD1. The CDR3 totals 17 residues. Germline loops: CDR1 SGHNT, CDR2 YYREEE (reference sequence). V shed 4 bases and J 7 bases; nucleotides not matched to a gene: 13. The CDR3 coding sequence is TGTGCCAGCAGCCAACCGGGACAGGGGAAGTCGCGTGAAAAACTGTTTTTT. Translated, it gives CASSQPGQGKSREKLFF.

The chain combines TRBV7-2 with TRBJ2-5; weak D call: TRBD1 (5 bases). CDR3 length: 14 amino acids. The V end lost 5 bases, the J end lost 1 base, and 11 bases lay between the germline ends. From germline, CDR1 is SGHTA and CDR2 FQGNSA. CDR3: CASSLRQLQETQYF. The CDR3 region has the DNA TGTGCCAGCAGCCTGAGACAGCTCCAAGAGACCCAGTACTTC. Based on the CDR3 plus reference TRBV7-2 and TRBJ2-5, the full variable domain is GAGVSQSPSNKVTEKGKDVELRCDPISGHTALYWYRQSLGQGLEFLIYFQGNSAPDKSGLPSDRFSAERTGGSVSTLTIQRTQQEDSAVYLCASSLRQLQETQYFGPGTRLLVL.

The chain joins TRBV27 to TRBJ1-3; TRBD1 matches 12 bases. V gave up 8 bases and J gave up 3 bases; unmatched junction bases: 14. This CDR3 comprises 18 residues. Germline V gives CDR1 MNHEY, CDR2 SMNVEV (reference sequence). The CDR3 nucleotides read TGTGCCAGCTTTAGAGCCGGGACAGGGGGCGCGTTTGGAAACACCATATATTTT. It encodes CASFRAGTGGAFGNTIYF.

CDR3 sequence (DNA): TGCGCCAGCAGCCCCTCCACCGGGACTAGGCTCTACGAGCAGTACTTC. This encodes CASSPSTGTRLYEQYF. This sequence joins TRBV4-1 and TRBJ2-7; 8 bases are a match to TRBD2. V lost 4 bases and J lost 3; bases outside the gene matches: 11. The germline gives CDR1 MGHRA, CDR2 YSYEKL. The CDR3 totals 16 residues.

This chain joins TRBV2 and TRBJ2-6; no firm D call. Germline assignment: CDR1 SNHLY and CDR2 FYNNEI. CDR3 length: 14 residues. V lost 4 bases, J lost 1 base, and 5 bases lay in between. CDR3 amino acids: CASSARSGANVLTF. CDR3 DNA sequence: TGTGCCAGCAGTGCCCGTTCTGGGGCCAACGTCCTGACTTTC. The whole variable domain, remainder taken from reference TRBV2 and TRBJ2-6, is EPEVTQTPSHQVTQMGQEVILRCVPISNHLYFYWYRQILGQKVEFLVSFYNNEISEKSEIFDDQFSVERPDGSNFTLKIRSTKLEDSAMYFCASSARSGANVLTFGAGSRLTVL.